One and the same sample provided the 27 T cell receptor beta chains below, sequenced in a study of shared clonotypes between healthy human individuals. Sequenced by immunoSEQ multiplex PCR; TCRdb stores in-frame clones only, minus some. The sample contains over a million clones, 75% to 85% of which appear only once. Sequencing was done on a sample of memory CD4+ T cells from PBMCs. Noted subset: CD45RA-negative fraction. Receptors were obtained from a man younger than 35 in good health. Some clones in this sample may be carry-over from other donors' samples.

CDR3 loop: CASSVRGTTEETQYF. Here the CDR3 DNA reads TGTGCCAGCAGCGTAAGAGGTACCACGGAGGAGACCCAGTACTTC. This chain uses TRBV9 with TRBJ2-5; D is unclear. Trimming removed 1 base at V and 5 bases at J, with 15 bases between. Germline CDR1 and CDR2: SGDLS and YYNGEE. The CDR3 length is 15 residues.

This chain joins TRBV2 and TRBJ2-3; weak D call: TRBD2 (6 bases). The V and J ends lost 3 bases and 4 bases respectively, with 8 bases between them. Looked up from germline, CDR1 is SNHLY and CDR2 is FYNNEI. CDR3 size: 13 residues. The CDR3 DNA follows: TGTGCCAGCAGTGATGTAGCGGCAGATACGCAGTATTTT. This gives the protein CASSDVAADTQYF.

This clone occurred a few times. V is TRBV2 and J is TRBJ1-4, with a possible D match to TRBD1 (5 bases). The germline gives CDR1 SNHLY, CDR2 FYNNEI. V lost 7 bases and J 6 bases, leaving 12 bases between the germline ends. The CDR3 consists of 13 residues. CDR3 loop: CASTGQGHEKLFF. The DNA of the CDR3 is TGTGCCAGCACTGGGCAGGGACATGAAAAACTGTTTTTT.

The chain links TRBV28 to TRBJ2-7; 10 bases match TRBD2. The ends lost 2 bases at V and 6 bases at J; junction bases unmatched: 13. This CDR3 contains 17 residues. CDR1 is MDHEN, CDR2 SYDVKM, per germline. CDR3 in DNA: TGTGCCAGCAGTTTACGTACTTCTAGCGGGAGCGGCCGCGAGCAGTACTTC. Residues: CASSLRTSSGSGREQYF.

The gene calls are TRBV18 and TRBJ1-5, with 8 bases that match TRBD1. CDR3 size: 15 residues. CDR1 and CDR2 from the germline V gene are KGHSH and LQKENI. The V and J ends lost 6 bases and 6 bases, in that order; junction bases with no gene match: 10. The CDR3: CASSREDRVGQPQHF. Written as DNA, the CDR3 is TGTGCCAGCTCCCGCGAGGACAGGGTAGGTCAGCCCCAGCATTTT.

This chain links TRBV7-3 with TRBJ2-7, with 7 bases that match TRBD2. This CDR3 has 13 residues. The V gene end was trimmed by 2 bases and the J gene end by 3 bases; junction bases not matched to a gene: 1. CDR1 and CDR2 from the germline V gene are SGHTA and FQGTGA. The CDR3 here is CASSLLADYEQYF. CDR3 DNA sequence: TGTGCCAGCAGCTTACTAGCGGACTACGAGCAGTACTTC. Full variable domain (missing parts from reference TRBV7-3 and TRBJ2-7): GAGVSQTPSNKVTEKGKYVELRCDPISGHTALYWYRQSLGQGPEFLIYFQGTGAADDSGLPNDRFFAVRPEGSVSTLKIQRTERGDSAVYLCASSLLADYEQYFGPGTRLTVT.

The chain is built from TRBV21-1 and TRBJ2-3; the table's D call, TRBD2, has no DNA check behind it. TRBV21-1 is a pseudogene. CDR3 length: 14 residues. The DNA of the CDR3 is TGTGCCAGCAGCAAAGTAACACCCGGGGATACGCAGTATTTT. It yields the protein CASSKVTPGDTQYF.

This sequence joins TRBV5-1 and TRBJ2-3; tentatively, D is TRBD2 (6 bases). V was shortened by 4 bases and J by 2 bases, with 17 bases between the two germline ends. There are 16 residues in the CDR3. Germline lookup yields CDR1 SGHRS and CDR2 YFSETQ. This chain's CDR3 is CASSPASGGPTDTQYF. The CDR3 DNA reads as TGCGCCAGCAGCCCGGCCTCAGGAGGGCCCACAGATACGCAGTATTTT.

V and J are TRBV5-1 and TRBJ2-2; D might be TRBD2 (7 bases). Germline V lookup: CDR1 SGHRS, CDR2 YFSETQ. Trimming removed 4 bases at V and 4 bases at J, with 17 bases between. The CDR3 has 16 amino acids. This CDR3 is CASSPLPGGGTGELFF. In DNA form, the CDR3 reads TGCGCCAGCAGCCCCCTCCCGGGGGGCGGCACCGGGGAGCTGTTTTTT. The variable domain in full, with the rest retrieved from reference TRBV5-1 and TRBJ2-2, is KAGVTQTPRYLIKTRGQQVTLSCSPISGHRSVSWYQQTPGQGLQFLFEYFSETQRNKGNFPGRFSGRQFSNSRSEMNVSTLELGDSALYLCASSPLPGGGTGELFFGEGSRLTVL.

The J gene is TRBJ2-3, the V gene TRBV4-2, with TRBD1 matching over 10 bases. CDR3 length: 16 residues. Trimming removed 0 bases from V and 4 bases from J; junction bases left unmatched: 4. Per the germline V gene, CDR1 is LGHNA and CDR2 is YNFKEQ. The CDR3 sequence is CASSQELTGGADTQYF. The CDR3 DNA reads as TGTGCCAGCAGCCAAGAGTTGACAGGGGGCGCAGATACGCAGTATTTT.

V is TRBV5-1 and J is TRBJ2-5; 8 bases map to TRBD2. V dropped 1 base and J dropped 5; count of bases not matched to a gene: 7. The CDR3 covers 15 residues. Germline V gene sequence: CDR1 SGHRS, CDR2 YFSETQ. The CDR3 loop reads CASSLTGRAGETQYF. CDR3 in DNA: TGCGCCAGCAGCTTGACCGGGAGGGCCGGGGAGACCCAGTACTTC.

The rearrangement links TRBV5-4 to TRBJ1-5; D is uncertain. This CDR3 is built from 15 residues. V lost 4 bases, J lost 3 bases, and 14 bases lay in between. Germline V gene sequence: CDR1 SGHNT, CDR2 YYREEE (reference sequence). The CDR3: CASSLDGTNNQPQHF. As DNA, the CDR3 is TGTGCCAGCAGCCTTGACGGTACAAACAATCAGCCCCAGCATTTT.

The gene calls are TRBV7-8 and TRBJ2-2; the D gene is possibly TRBD2 (6 bases). V dropped 3 bases and J dropped 2 bases, with 22 bases sitting between them. CDR1 is SGHVS and CDR2 is FQNEAQ in the germline V gene. The CDR3 sequence is 19 residues long. The CDR3 bases are TGTGCCAGCAGCTTCCCTAGAGAAGTGGGACTGACAAACACCGGGGAGCTGTTTTTT. Its protein product is CASSFPREVGLTNTGELFF.

This chain links TRBV7-2 with TRBJ1-1; no reliable D call. The germline CDR1 and CDR2 sequences are SGHTA and FQGNSA. The CDR3 has 14 amino acids. Trimming removed 0 bases from V and 4 bases from J, with 9 bases in between. For the CDR3, the DNA is TGTGCCAGCAGCTTAGCAAAAGGGAGCACTGAAGCTTTCTTT. Its protein product is CASSLAKGSTEAFF.

This clone was counted only a few times. The chain joins TRBV7-3 to TRBJ2-5; D remains unclear. The CDR3 spans 13 residues. The V and J ends lost 5 bases and 2 bases respectively, with 9 bases between them. In germline, CDR1 is SGHTA, CDR2 FQGTGA. CDR3 nucleotide sequence: TGTGCCAGCAGCCGCAGTTCACAAGAGACCCAGTACTTC. This codes for CASSRSSQETQYF.

This clone was counted once. V is TRBV7-9 and J is TRBJ2-7; D gene unclear. This CDR3 contains 13 residues. Germline loops: CDR1 SEHNR, CDR2 FQNEAQ (reference sequence). Trimming stripped 1 base from V and 3 bases from J, with 7 bases between. CDR3 in amino acids: CASSLGPSYEQYF. DNA of the CDR3: TGTGCCAGCAGCTTAGGGCCGAGCTACGAGCAGTACTTC.

Only a few counts were recorded for this clone. The chain is built from TRBV7-2 and TRBJ2-1; weak D call: TRBD2 (5 bases). This CDR3 is 13 amino acids long. Germline V CDR1 and CDR2: SGHTA, FQGNSA. Trimming pared 0 bases from V and 8 bases from J, leaving 8 bases between. CDR3: CASSLAGVDEQFF. For the CDR3, the DNA is TGTGCCAGCAGCTTAGCGGGAGTCGATGAGCAGTTCTTC.

The genes are TRBV7-3 and TRBJ2-3; TRBD2 aligns across 7 bases. With 2 bases clipped from V and 6 bases from J, the junction kept 8 bases outside the gene matches. Germline V gives CDR1 SGHTA, CDR2 FQGTGA. CDR3 length: 15 amino acids. The CDR3 region has the DNA TGTGCCAGCAGCTTACTTGGACTAGTGGTCGATACGCAGTATTTT. Translation gives CASSLLGLVVDTQYF.

This chain links TRBV11-2 with TRBJ2-7; possible D gene TRBD1, 6 bases. CDR3 size: 14 residues. In germline, CDR1 is SGHAT, CDR2 FQNNGV. V lost 5 bases and J 3 bases, leaving 14 bases between the germline ends. CDR3 sequence reads: CASSTGPLLYEQYF. The CDR3 nucleotides read TGTGCCAGCAGCACAGGGCCCTTACTCTACGAGCAGTACTTC.

This chain connects TRBV5-4 to TRBJ2-7; no reliable D call. Germline V gene sequence: CDR1 SGHNT, CDR2 YYREEE (reference sequence). Trimming shortened V by 3 bases and J by 0 bases, and 10 bases separated the two germline ends. The CDR3 runs to 14 residues. The CDR3 sequence: CASSSESSSYEQYF. DNA of the CDR3: TGTGCCAGCAGCTCCGAATCTAGCTCCTACGAGCAGTACTTC.

This clone was counted between two and nine times. This rearrangement joins TRBV28 to TRBJ2-1; TRBD2 aligns across 10 bases. Germline values: CDR1 MDHEN, CDR2 SYDVKM. V was clipped by 9 bases and J by 8 bases; unmatched bases: 13. The CDR3 consists of 15 residues. CDR3 residues: CASTVPSGRRDEQFF. The CDR3 nucleotides read TGTGCCAGTACGGTTCCTAGCGGGAGACGGGATGAGCAGTTCTTC.

Details on this clone: The sample holds other DNA sequences that translate to the same CDR3. The chain is built from TRBV29-1 and TRBJ1-2; D not certain. CDR1 is SQVTM, CDR2 ANQGSEA, per germline. V gave up 4 bases and J gave up 1 base, with 4 bases separating them. This CDR3 has 11 amino acids. CDR3 DNA sequence: TGCAGCGTTGGCGGTAACTATGGCTACACCTTC. Residues: CSVGGNYGYTF.

This clone was counted only a few times. The chain has TRBV7-2 and TRBJ1-5; 8 nucleotides match TRBD1. This CDR3 contains 15 residues. Germline V gives CDR1 SGHTA, CDR2 FQGNSA. V lost 4 bases, J lost 6 bases, and 8 bases stayed unmatched. The CDR3 is CASSSSGGWAQPQHF. Written as DNA, the CDR3 is TGTGCCAGCAGCTCATCAGGGGGCTGGGCTCAGCCCCAGCATTTT.

This chain connects TRBV18 to TRBJ1-5; TRBD1 agrees at 9 bases. The ends lost 2 bases at V and 6 bases at J; junction bases unmatched: 5. From germline, CDR1 is KGHSH and CDR2 LQKENI. The CDR3 runs to 15 residues. The CDR3 sequence: CASSPVGQGGQPQHF. The CDR3 DNA is TGTGCCAGCTCACCAGTGGGACAGGGTGGTCAGCCCCAGCATTTT.

The chain links TRBV4-1 to TRBJ2-1; 9 bases agree with TRBD1. Germline V gene data show CDR1 as MGHRA and CDR2 as YSYEKL. The CDR3 spans 17 residues. J lost 10 bases, V lost 2 bases, and 15 bases had no gene match. The CDR3 loop is CASSQRRTGAGGWEQFF. CDR3 sequence (DNA): TGCGCCAGCAGCCAACGTCGGACAGGGGCAGGCGGATGGGAGCAGTTCTTC.

The chain couples TRBV5-6 to TRBJ1-2, with unresolved D. The CDR3 sequence is 13 residues long. Germline-derived CDR1 and CDR2 are SGHDT and YYEEEE. V was shortened by 4 bases and J by 8 bases, with 15 bases between the two germline ends. The CDR3 spells CASSHPRSGGYTF. In DNA form, the CDR3 reads TGTGCCAGCAGCCACCCCCGGAGCGGAGGCTACACCTTC.

The chain joins TRBV5-8 to TRBJ1-5; possible D gene TRBD1, 6 bases. Germline V gives CDR1 SGHTS, CDR2 YDEGEE. This CDR3 is 14 amino acids long. V lost 1 base, J lost 5 bases, and 10 bases lay in between. In DNA, the CDR3 is TGTGCCAGCAGCTTGTTCAGGGGTGATCAGCCCCAGCATTTT. As protein: CASSLFRGDQPQHF.